A single sample is the source of the 7 T cell receptor beta chains below, sequenced in a study of blood T cells in healthy people across ages. A second about 7 to 12 cycle PCR used barcoded and J-beta primers. TCRdb ran MiXCR on the 5' RACE reads and lists one entry per CDR3 protein. The sample yields about 650,000 distinct CDR3 sequences, about 50% seen once. Sequencing input: blood. These receptors came from a woman of 80 years or more in good health.

Worth noting for this clonotype: A much larger clone differs by one base, so this may be a read error. The chain combines TRBV28 with TRBJ2-7; 8 nucleotides match TRBD1. The CDR3 is 15 residues long. Germline V CDR1 and CDR2: MDHEN, SYDVKM. CDR3: CANSLGDRGPYEQYF. The CDR3 bases are TGTGCCAACAGTTTAGGAGACAGGGGCCCCTACGAGCAGTACTTC.

This clonotype has a count of ten or more. This chain joins TRBV29-1 and TRBJ2-4; 7 nucleotides line up with TRBD1. CDR1 is SQVTM, CDR2 ANQGSEA, per germline. Losses at the gene ends were 6 bases for V and 13 bases for J; bases not matched to a gene: 9. This CDR3 has 11 amino acids. The CDR3 reads CSVETGHHQYF. DNA of the CDR3: TGCAGCGTAGAGACAGGGCACCACCAGTACTTC.

This clonotype has a handful of counts. The chain has TRBV14 and TRBJ2-3, with D possibly being TRBD1 (5 bases). V lost 0 bases and J 7 bases, leaving 8 bases between the germline ends. Germline CDR1 is SGHDN and CDR2 is FVKESK. This CDR3 region has 13 residues. The DNA of the CDR3 is TGTGCCAGCAGCCAAGACAGGGTAAATACGCAGTATTTT. Protein product: CASSQDRVNTQYF.

This clonotype occurred many times. The chain combines TRBV7-6 with TRBJ2-1, with D hard to call. Germline V CDR1 and CDR2: SGHVS, FNYEAQ. Trimming removed 5 bases from V and 10 bases from J, with 12 bases in between. The CDR3 spans 12 residues. The CDR3 loop reads CASSKNGREQFF. The CDR3 nucleotides read TGTGCCAGCAGCAAAAACGGGCGGGAGCAGTTCTTC.

As regards this clonotype: A clone one base away is much larger, so this may be a read error. The rearrangement joins TRBV6-1 to TRBJ2-5; 10 positions agree with TRBD1. V shed 6 bases and J 12 bases; nucleotides not matched to a gene: 16. Germline V CDR1 and CDR2: MNHNS, SASEGT. CDR3 length equals 15 residues. Here the CDR3 reads CASSRGTGDKRIKYF. In nucleotides, the CDR3 is TGTGCCAGCAGCCGCGGGACAGGGGACAAGAGGATAAAGTACTTC.

In its sample, this clonotype was seen once. An end of the junction does not agree with germline; a read error may underlie this. V and J are TRBV29-1 and TRBJ2-3; 12 nucleotides agree with TRBD2. Germline loops: CDR1 SQVTM, CDR2 ANQGSEA. The length of the CDR3 is 15 residues. The CDR3 region has the DNA TGCAGCGTTGTCCTAGCGGGGGGGTTGACAGGTACGCAGTATTTT. Its translation: CSVVLAGGLTGTQYF.

In its sample, this clonotype was seen once. The chain carries TRBV28 and TRBJ1-5; 7 bases line up with TRBD1. The CDR3 consists of 15 residues. After removal of 4 bases from V and 3 bases from J, the junction contained 6 bases not matched to a gene. The germline gives CDR1 MDHEN, CDR2 SYDVKM. CDR3 sequence: CASSSNRGVNQPQHF. As DNA, the CDR3 is TGTGCCAGCAGTTCAAACAGGGGAGTCAATCAGCCCCAGCATTTT.